This T cell receptor (beta chain) stems from a study of cytomegalovirus exposure and HLA in healthy donors. As for this clone: Its antigen is not identified.

Study-level results: Reportedly, HLA-A and HLA-B alleles of most subjects were accurately predicted from TCR beta. The only immune exposure information that was available was CMV serostatus.

CDR3 length: 15 residues. Trimming took off 1 base at V and 8 bases at J, with 17 bases between the two ends. Germline V CDR1 and CDR2: SGHDN, FVKESK. The study ran its PCR with 60 Vbeta and 13 Jbeta primers. The table came from immunoSEQ multiplex PCR; TCRdb's copy has only in-frame clones and leaves some out. The sample lists 90,000 to 150,000 clones; roughly 70% were seen once. This clonotype was obtained from a woman aged 40 to 50 in good health and CMV-seropositive. Material: PBMCs. The chain carries TRBV14 and TRBJ1-2; maybe TRBD1 (6 bases). Written as DNA, the CDR3 is TGTGCCAGCAGCCAAGGGCGGGGGGCGGTGGAAGGCTACACCTTC. Encoded protein: CASSQGRGAVEGYTF.